This T cell receptor (beta chain) was captured in a study of cytomegalovirus exposure and HLA in healthy donors. Per the germline V gene, CDR1 is KGHSY and CDR2 is FQNENV. The CDR3 covers 13 residues. V was shortened by 4 bases and J by 4 bases, with 8 bases between the two germline ends. Study-level points and caveats: Based on reports, TCR beta sequences accurately predicted HLA-A and HLA-B alleles for most subjects. Association with HLA alleles at 0.05 false discovery rate was found for some 18,000 TCR beta sequences in a later analysis. As a later analysis showed, a missense DCLRE1C variant was linked to trimming of TCR beta V- and J-genes.

The PCR was carried out with 60 Vbeta primers and 13 Jbeta primers. In the original processing: Later, roughly 80 million unique TCR beta chains were counted in an analysis, and about 10 million of them were shared. Method: immunoSEQ multiplex PCR; TCRdb's copy keeps in-frame clones and lacks some. That table furnishes V, J and clone size, whereas the DNA furnished D and trimming. Seen here are 100,000 to 150,000 clones, roughly 70% observed once, and the top ten hold more than 6%. The sample holds a few counts of this clone. The antigen is not known. This clonotype was sampled from a man in his forties in good health and CMV-seropositive. The sample consisted of PBMCs. The V and J genes are TRBV16 and TRBJ2-1, with D maybe TRBD2 (5 bases). This CDR3 reads CASSLDSYNEQFF. The DNA of the CDR3 is TGTGCCAGCAGCCTGGACTCTTACAATGAGCAGTTCTTC.